This is a list of T cell receptor beta chains from one sample in a study of metastatic and nonmetastatic thyroid tumors. TCRdb re-analyzed the PCR reads through MiXCR. Seen here are tens of thousands of clones, roughly 15% observed once, and the top ten hold roughly a tenth. Sequencing was done on a sample of blood. The receptors derive from a male donor with papillary thyroid cancer or a benign thyroid nodule (not recorded which). Some clones in this sample may be carry-over from other donors' samples. Each CDR3 is given with its conserved first and last residue. A D gene is named only where the DNA matches it firmly. Clone size is shown for a subset of rows, as once, few, many or a class of expanded clone.

clone_size	j_call	v_call	cdr3_length	d_call	cdr3_nt	cdr3_aa
many	TRBJ1-2	TRBV5-8	13	NA	TGTGCCAGCAGCCCGGGGGCGATTCATGGCTACACCTTC	CASSPGAIHGYTF
many	TRBJ2-5	TRBV5-1	14	TRBD1	TGCGCCAGCAAGGACAGGTCCCTCGGGGAGACCCAGTACTTC	CASKDRSLGETQYF
many	TRBJ1-2	TRBV12-3/TRBV12-4	14	NA	TGTGCCAGCAGTTTAGTACCGCTCAACTATGGCTACACCTTC	CASSLVPLNYGYTF
few	TRBJ2-1	TRBV9	16	NA	TGTGCCAGCAGCCGGCAAACAGGGAGCTCCTACAATGAGCAGTTCTTC	CASSRQTGSSYNEQFF
many	TRBJ2-1	TRBV11-3	17	TRBD2	TGTGCCAGCAGCTTAGGGTCTAGCGGGGGGGCAAACAATGAGCAGTTCTTC	CASSLGSSGGANNEQFF
NA	TRBJ1-2	TRBV7-2	13	TRBD1	TGTGCCGGCAGCTTAGGGACAGAATATGGCTACACCTTC	CAGSLGTEYGYTF
few	TRBJ2-7	TRBV6-1	14	NA	TGTGCCAGCAGCCCCCTATCGTGGGGGCCCGAGCAGTACTTC	CASSPLSWGPEQYF
NA	TRBJ1-5	TRBV27	12	NA	TGTGCCAGCAGTTTGTGGTTTCAGCCCAAGAATTTT	CASSLWFQPKNF
few	TRBJ1-1	TRBV19	13	NA	TGTGCCAGCAGCTTGGGAGAGAACACTGAAGCTTTCTTT	CASSLGENTEAFF
NA	TRBJ2-7	TRBV19	14	TRBD1	TGTGCCAGTAGTAGCATGGACAGGTTCCACGAGCAGTACTTC	CASSSMDRFHEQYF
few	TRBJ2-1	TRBV24-1	16	TRBD2	TGTGCCACCAGTGACATGACTAGCGGGAGTATGGATGAGCAGTTCTTC	CATSDMTSGSMDEQFF
many	TRBJ1-5	TRBV30	15	NA	TGTGCCTGGAGTTTCGGACAGCATAGCAATCAGCCCCAGCATTTT	CAWSFGQHSNQPQHF
many	TRBJ2-2	TRBV15	18	NA	TGTGCCACCAGCAGAGATCGGTCGCAAGGGGGTGACACCGGGGAGCTGTTTTTT	CATSRDRSQGGDTGELFF
many	TRBJ2-1	TRBV5-1	15	TRBD1	TGCGCCAGCAGCCGGGGGGACAGGGAAGGAGGTGAGCAGTTCTTC	CASSRGDREGGEQFF
many	TRBJ1-3	TRBV5-6	16	NA	TGTGCCAGCAGCTTGTGGTTTCTTGGTACTGGAAACACCATATATTTT	CASSLWFLGTGNTIYF
NA	TRBJ2-1	TRBV6-1	13	NA	TGTGCCAGCATCTACAGGGTGTGGAATGAGCAGTTCTTC	CASIYRVWNEQFF
many	TRBJ2-2	TRBV13	19	TRBD2	TGTGCCAGCAGCTTCTCGGGAGGCCTCTCAATCTTGAACACCGGGGAGCTGTTTTTT	CASSFSGGLSILNTGELFF
medium-sized	TRBJ2-1	TRBV6-5	17	NA	TGTGCCAGCAGTTACTCGAGTTTTGGGGGGAGCAACAATGAGCAGTTCTTC	CASSYSSFGGSNNEQFF
many	TRBJ2-3	TRBV28	12	NA	TGTGCCAGCAGCACCGGAGGGGATACGCAGTATTTT	CASSTGGDTQYF
many	TRBJ2-3	TRBV4-2	19	TRBD2	TGTGCCAGCAGCCCCCGGACTAGCGGGAGGGGAGGGGAGGCAGATACGCAGTATTTT	CASSPRTSGRGGEADTQYF
NA	TRBJ1-2	TRBV5-6	15	NA	TGTGCCAGCAGCTTGTTTGGGGGTCGCGGCTATGGCTACACCTTC	CASSLFGGRGYGYTF
many	TRBJ2-7	TRBV11-2	11	NA	TGTGCCAGCAGCTTAGCGTCCGAGCAGTACTTC	CASSLASEQYF